The entry that follows covers one T cell receptor (beta chain) sequence. What antigen it recognizes has not been identified. No base quality values were provided; no much bigger clone lies one nucleotide off. The source of the sample is a study of beta chain features in type 1 diabetes (dated by TCRdb to the late 2010s). The study in broad terms: Patients and healthy donors did not differ in mean age, gender distribution, total cell number or subset yield. A total of over 95,000,000 sorted cells were examined across all samples, and RNA yield correlated strongly with the number of cells per subset. Regulatory and stem cell-like memory subsets were isolated from only 8 patients and 8 healthy donors, whereas naive and central memory subsets came from all 28 donors. In the study, TCRB repertoires of sorted circulating CD4+ T cell subsets from recently diagnosed type 1 diabetes patients were compared with those of matched healthy donors. The paper's findings and limits, for the study overall: Type 1 diabetes patients showed a moderate but significant shortening of TCRB CDR3 length in all four CD4+ subsets. Naive, central memory and regulatory TCRB repertoires appeared to be more alike among patients than among healthy donors. At VDJ recombination sites, patients with type 1 diabetes made fewer insertions and deleted more nucleotides, a pattern implying thymic rearrangement abnormalities. Shorter templates might have been favored by PCR, but patient and control samples were amplified and corrected together, so both groups would have been affected equally by any skew. Because cDNA rather than genomic DNA was sequenced, highly expressing activated cells could have been over-represented, although no difference in activation and CD3 levels was found between groups. Because small numbers of individuals were included in the HLA sub-analyses, any influence of HLA type on TCRB rearrangement was left unresolved.

All of the isolated RNA was reverse transcribed with the High Capacity cDNA Reverse Transcription Kit, so expressed TCRB transcripts were sequenced. Deep immunoSEQ sequencing was applied to naive, central memory and regulatory T cell samples, giving an average of around 3.4 million total reads per sample. Sorted cells were lysed in RLT buffer and RNA was extracted with DNase-treated RNeasy Micro or Mini kits, depending on cell number. To prevent cross-contamination, every cell subset was processed on its own, while patient and healthy donor samples were processed together. The immunoSEQ multiplex PCR was used to amplify TCRB sequences from cDNA, generating 87-bp fragments that spanned the CDR3 region. Amplicons were sequenced on the Illumina HiSeq platform. For the original study's pipeline: Synthetic template baselines were used to correct PCR bias computationally, reads within Hamming distance 2 were collapsed, and singletons that could not be merged were discarded. Reads were aligned against IMGT so that V, D and J genes, CDR3 length and insertions or deletions at six rearrangement sites could be assigned. Within each subset, clonotype counts were normalized to the number of sorted cells before true diversity and Gini coefficients were calculated with the tcR R package. The overlap coefficient, calculated on TCRB nucleotide sequences, was used to measure repertoire sharing. Here the immuneACCESS table is served through TCRdb, limited to in-frame sequences with V and J called. Missing clones are a known gap in these copies; in checked studies unresolved V genes cover under half, and the rest lacks a known reason. The V and J calls and clone size are taken from that table; D and trimming were inferred from the DNA. The sample yields roughly 140,000 clones; roughly 50% were counted once. The ten largest clones take up over 0.4% of the sample.

CDR3 length: 14 amino acids, cysteine to phenylalanine. The CDR3 DNA has 42 bases and is translated from base 1. The V and J ends are trimmed by 3 bases and 2 bases, leaving 10 bases between them. According to the germline V gene, CDR1 reads SGHTA and CDR2 reads FQGTGA. Each donor gave one peripheral blood draw, approximately 100 mL on average, collected into heparinised tubes. Naive, central memory, regulatory and stem cell-like memory CD4+ T cells were sorted on a BD FACSAria II using a panel including CD45RO, CCR7, CD25, CD127, CD95 and CD27. All sorted populations exceeded 95% purity. PBMCs were isolated right away by Lymphoprep density gradient centrifugation and were stained directly, without culture. Samples were stained and sorted in pairs, with one healthy donor and one patient per experiment, so that batch effects were minimized.

Input material: Tregs from blood. This sample's cell subset or site label indicates: regulatory CD4+ T cells. The V gene is TRBV7-3 and the J gene is TRBJ1-2, with TRBD1 as a weak D call on 6 bases. This TCR came from a young man in good health. The CDR3 region: CASSFSQGNYGYTF. The nucleotide sequence is TGTGCCAGCAGCTTCTCGCAGGGGAACTATGGCTACACCTTC.